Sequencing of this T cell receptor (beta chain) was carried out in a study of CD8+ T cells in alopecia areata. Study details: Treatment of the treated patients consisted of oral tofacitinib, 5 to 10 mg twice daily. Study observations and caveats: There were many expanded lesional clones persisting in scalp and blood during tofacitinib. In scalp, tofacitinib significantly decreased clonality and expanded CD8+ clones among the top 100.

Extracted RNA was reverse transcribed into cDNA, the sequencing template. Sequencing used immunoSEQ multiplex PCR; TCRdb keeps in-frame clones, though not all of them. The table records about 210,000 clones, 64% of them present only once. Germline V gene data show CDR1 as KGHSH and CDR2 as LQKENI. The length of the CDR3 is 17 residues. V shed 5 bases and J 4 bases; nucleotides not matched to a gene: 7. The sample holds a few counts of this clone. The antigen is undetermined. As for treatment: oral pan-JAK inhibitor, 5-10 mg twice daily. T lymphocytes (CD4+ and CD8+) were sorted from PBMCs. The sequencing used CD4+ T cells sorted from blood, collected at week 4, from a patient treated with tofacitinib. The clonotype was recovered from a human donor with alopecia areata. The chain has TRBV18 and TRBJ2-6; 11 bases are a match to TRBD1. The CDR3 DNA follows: TGTGCCAGCTCATGGACAGGGGGCAAAGCGGGGGCCAACGTCCTGACTTTC. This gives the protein CASSWTGGKAGANVLTF.